This is a list of T cell receptor beta chains from one sample in a study of shared clonotypes between healthy human individuals. Sequencing used immunoSEQ multiplex PCR; TCRdb keeps in-frame clones, though not all of them. Among over 2 million clones, approximately 95% were seen once, and the ten largest hold around 1.1%. Sequenced input: naive CD8+ T cells sorted from blood. Receptor source: a man aged 18 to 29 in good health. Each CDR3 is given with its conserved first and last residue. D genes are given only for firm matches. Rows give clone size only sometimes, using once, few, many, or a class for an expanded clone.

j_call d_call v_call clone_size cdr3_aa cdr3_nt
TRBJ2-3 TRBD2 TRBV7-2 . CASSLGLADRDTQYF TGTGCCAGCAGCTTAGGACTAGCGGATCGAGATACGCAGTATTTT
TRBJ2-5 . TRBV6-6 . CASSYRGAETQYF TGTGCCAGCAGTTATCGGGGTGCAGAGACCCAGTACTTC
TRBJ2-3 TRBD2 TRBV30 . CAWAPGLAITDTQYF TGTGCCTGGGCACCGGGACTAGCTATCACAGATACGCAGTATTTT
TRBJ2-7 TRBD2 TRBV7-6 . CASGAGGPYEQYF TGTGCCAGCGGAGCGGGAGGACCCTACGAGCAGTACTTC
TRBJ2-7 TRBD2 TRBV4-3 . CASSQGGEGPYEQYF TGCGCCAGCAGCCAAGGAGGGGAGGGCCCCTACGAGCAGTACTTC
TRBJ2-3 . TRBV19 . CASSMWRAAPDTQYF TGTGCCAGTAGTATGTGGCGGGCTGCGCCAGATACGCAGTATTTT
TRBJ1-4 . TRBV5-6 . CASSPPDTNEKLFF TGTGCCAGCAGCCCCCCCGATACTAATGAAAAACTGTTTTTT
TRBJ2-1 TRBD1 TRBV7-9 . CASSIGEGARYEQFF TGTGCCAGCAGCATAGGTGAGGGGGCTAGATATGAGCAGTTCTTC
TRBJ2-7 . TRBV4-3 . CASSQDDRDGDEQYF TGCGCCAGCAGCCAAGATGACCGGGACGGCGACGAGCAGTACTTC
TRBJ2-1 . TRBV13 . CASSPDSYNEQFF TGTGCCAGCAGCCCCGACAGCTACAATGAGCAGTTCTTC
TRBJ2-3 . TRBV27 . CASSPLGRGEGTDTQYF TGTGCCAGCAGCCCCCTCGGGCGAGGAGAGGGGACAGATACGCAGTATTTT
TRBJ1-1 . TRBV7-9 . CASSFKGNGYMNTEAFF TGTGCCAGCAGCTTTAAAGGGAACGGTTACATGAACACTGAAGCTTTCTTT
TRBJ1-5 . TRBV28 . CASSPNPRDPIDQPQHF TGTGCCAGCAGTCCGAACCCCCGGGACCCCATCGATCAGCCCCAGCATTTT
TRBJ2-7 TRBD2 TRBV7-2 . CASSPTWTSGSEQYF TGTGCCAGCAGCCCTACTTGGACTAGCGGGAGCGAGCAGTACTTC
TRBJ2-6 TRBD1 TRBV7-9 . CASSGGQGAPGANVLTF TGTGCCAGCAGCGGCGGACAGGGGGCGCCTGGGGCCAACGTCCTGACTTTC
TRBJ1-6 . TRBV5-6 . CASSPGPSPLHF TGTGCCAGCAGCCCCGGACCTTCACCCCTCCACTTT
TRBJ1-2 . TRBV6-1 . CASSEQPPIAGAYGYTF TGTGCCAGCAGTGAACAGCCCCCCATCGCAGGCGCCTATGGCTACACCTTC
TRBJ2-1 . TRBV27 . CASSLWGNEQFF TGTGCCAGCAGTTTATGGGGCAATGAGCAGTTCTTC
TRBJ1-1 . TRBV2 . CASPGQVTMGGPEAFF TGTGCCAGCCCCGGACAAGTTACCATGGGGGGGCCTGAAGCTTTCTTT
TRBJ2-7 TRBD2 TRBV27 . CASSPGRAVYEQYF TGTGCCAGCAGCCCCGGGAGGGCCGTTTACGAGCAGTACTTC
TRBJ1-1 . TRBV30 . CAWSVAGGGTEAFF TGTGCCTGGAGTGTAGCGGGTGGGGGAACTGAAGCTTTCTTT
TRBJ2-5 TRBD2 TRBV4-1 once CASSQVGSGGSYQETQYF TGCGCCAGCAGCCAAGTGGGTAGCGGGGGCTCGTACCAAGAGACCCAGTACTTC
TRBJ2-7 TRBD2 TRBV19 . CASSARGGSYEQYF TGTGCCAGTAGTGCCCGGGGGGGCTCCTACGAGCAGTACTTC
TRBJ2-7 TRBD1 TRBV29-1 . CSVVGQGDKTEYF TGCAGCGTAGTCGGACAGGGGGATAAAACAGAGTACTTC
TRBJ2-3 TRBD2 TRBV4-2 . CASSQVDGTSGGAKDTQYF TGTGCCAGCAGCCAAGTAGATGGGACTAGCGGGGGGGCCAAGGATACGCAGTATTTT
TRBJ1-6 . TRBV9 . CASSVWEDGVNSPLHF TGTGCCAGCAGCGTATGGGAGGACGGGGTGAATTCACCCCTCCACTTT
TRBJ2-7 TRBD1 TRBV11-2 . CASSAPGQGSYEQYF TGTGCCAGCAGCGCCCCGGGACAGGGTTCCTACGAGCAGTACTTC
TRBJ1-4 . TRBV5-1 . CASSLEEAADETTNEKLFF TGCGCCAGCAGCTTGGAGGAGGCGGCCGACGAGACAACTAATGAAAAACTGTTTTTT
TRBJ2-7 TRBD2 TRBV27 . CASSNIAGPFYEQYF TGTGCCAGCAGCAACATAGCGGGACCCTTTTACGAGCAGTACTTC
TRBJ2-2 TRBD2 TRBV4-1 . CASSQGTSGVAAGELFF TGCGCCAGCAGCCAAGGGACTAGCGGGGTGGCGGCCGGGGAGCTGTTTTTT
TRBJ1-4 . TRBV10-3 . CAISDPDRGEKLFF TGTGCCATCAGTGACCCTGACAGAGGCGAAAAACTGTTTTTT
TRBJ2-1 . TRBV25-1 . CASSSYNEQFF TGTGCCAGCAGCTCCTACAATGAGCAGTTCTTC
TRBJ2-7 TRBD2 TRBV6-1 . CASSEGLADYYEQYF TGTGCCAGCAGTGAAGGGCTAGCGGACTACTACGAGCAGTACTTC
TRBJ1-5 . TRBV18 . CASSAQPGDQPQHF TGTGCCAGCTCAGCACAACCCGGGGACCAGCCCCAGCATTTT
TRBJ2-7 . TRBV11-2 . CASSLEFYKTYEQYF TGTGCCAGCAGCTTAGAGTTTTACAAAACCTACGAGCAGTACTTC
TRBJ2-5 TRBD2 TRBV5-4 . CASSLGLAGGQETQYF TGTGCCAGCAGCTTAGGACTAGCGGGGGGGCAAGAGACCCAGTACTTC
TRBJ2-1 TRBD2 TRBV5-1 . CASSFSGGSYNEQFF TGCGCCAGCAGCTTTAGCGGGGGAAGCTACAATGAGCAGTTCTTC
TRBJ2-2 TRBD1 TRBV29-1 . CSVRDRHMTGELFF TGCAGCGTTCGGGACAGGCACATGACCGGGGAGCTGTTTTTT
TRBJ2-7 . TRBV5-5 . CASSLTGGFSYEQYF TGTGCCAGCAGCTTAACAGGAGGTTTTTCCTACGAGCAGTACTTC
TRBJ2-1 TRBD2 TRBV4-3 . CASSDSGYSYNEQFF TGCGCCAGCAGCGATAGCGGGTACTCCTACAATGAGCAGTTCTTC
TRBJ1-5 . TRBV30 . CAWSGGKGSNQPQHF TGTGCCTGGAGTGGAGGTAAGGGGAGCAATCAGCCCCAGCATTTT
TRBJ2-2 . TRBV30 . CAWSLDTGELFF TGTGCCTGGAGTCTGGACACCGGGGAGCTGTTTTTT
TRBJ1-2 . TRBV4-1 once CASSQAAGKGYTF TGCGCCAGCAGCCAAGCCGCCGGGAAGGGCTACACCTTC
TRBJ1-1 TRBD1 TRBV7-8 . CASSFSLTGQLNTEAFF TGTGCCAGCAGCTTTTCCCTCACGGGACAGCTGAACACTGAAGCTTTCTTT
TRBJ2-7 . TRBV5-1 . CASSLVPGTYEQYF TGCGCCAGCAGCTTGGTGCCGGGAACCTACGAGCAGTACTTC
TRBJ2-1 . TRBV5-1 . CASSLQGSYNEQFF TGCGCCAGCAGCTTGCAGGGTTCCTACAATGAGCAGTTCTTC